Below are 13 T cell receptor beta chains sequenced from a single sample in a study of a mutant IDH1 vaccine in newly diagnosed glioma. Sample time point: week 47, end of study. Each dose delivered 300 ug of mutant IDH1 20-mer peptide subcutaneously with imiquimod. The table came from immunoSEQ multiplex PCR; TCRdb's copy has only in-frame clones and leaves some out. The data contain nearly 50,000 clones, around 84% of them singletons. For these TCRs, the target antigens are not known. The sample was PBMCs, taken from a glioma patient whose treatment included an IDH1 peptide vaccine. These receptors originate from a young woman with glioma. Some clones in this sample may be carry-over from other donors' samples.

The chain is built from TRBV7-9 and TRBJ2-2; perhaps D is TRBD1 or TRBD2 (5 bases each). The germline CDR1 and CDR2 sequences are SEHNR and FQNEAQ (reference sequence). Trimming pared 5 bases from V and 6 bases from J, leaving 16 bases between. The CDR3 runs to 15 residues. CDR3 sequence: CASSLGPPRAGELFF. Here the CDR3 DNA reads TGTGCCAGCAGCCTGGGACCCCCGCGGGCCGGGGAGCTGTTTTTT.

CDR3 DNA sequence: TGTGCCAGCAGCTTGGCTGGTAAGGGGTTCTACGAGCAGTACTTC. Translated, it gives CASSLAGKGFYEQYF. The rearrangement joins TRBV5-4 to TRBJ2-7, with D possibly TRBD1 on 5 matching bases. The V and J ends lost 0 bases and 3 bases respectively, with 13 bases between them. This CDR3 region has 15 residues. Germline V gives CDR1 SGHNT, CDR2 YYREEE (reference sequence).

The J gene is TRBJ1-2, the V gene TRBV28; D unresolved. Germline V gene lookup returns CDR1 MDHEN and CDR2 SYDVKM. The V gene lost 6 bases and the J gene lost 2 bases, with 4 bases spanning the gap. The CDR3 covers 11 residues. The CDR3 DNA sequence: TGTGCCAGCAGGGCGAACTATGGCTACACCTTC. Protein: CASRANYGYTF.

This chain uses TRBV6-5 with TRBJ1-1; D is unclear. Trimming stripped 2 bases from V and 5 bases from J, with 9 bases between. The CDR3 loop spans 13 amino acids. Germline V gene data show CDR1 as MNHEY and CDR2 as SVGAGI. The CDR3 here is CASSYGGKTEAFF. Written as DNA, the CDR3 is TGTGCCAGCAGTTACGGAGGGAAAACTGAAGCTTTCTTT.

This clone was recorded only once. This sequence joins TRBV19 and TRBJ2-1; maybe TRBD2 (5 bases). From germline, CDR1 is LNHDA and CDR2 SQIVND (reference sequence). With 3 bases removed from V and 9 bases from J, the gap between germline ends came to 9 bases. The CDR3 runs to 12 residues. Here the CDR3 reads CASSIPLAEQFF. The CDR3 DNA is TGTGCCAGTAGTATCCCCCTAGCTGAGCAGTTCTTC.

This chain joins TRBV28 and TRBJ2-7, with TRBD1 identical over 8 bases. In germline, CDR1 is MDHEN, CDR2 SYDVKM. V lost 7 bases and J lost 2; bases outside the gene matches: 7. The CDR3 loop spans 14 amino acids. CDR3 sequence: CASTWGQETYEQYF. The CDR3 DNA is TGTGCCAGCACATGGGGACAGGAAACCTACGAGCAGTACTTC. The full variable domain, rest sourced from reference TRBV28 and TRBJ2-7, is DVKVTQSSRYLVKRTGEKVFLECVQDMDHENMFWYRQDPGLGLRLIYFSYDVKMKEKGDIPEGYSVSREKKERFSLILESASTNQTSMYLCASTWGQETYEQYFGPGTRLTVT.

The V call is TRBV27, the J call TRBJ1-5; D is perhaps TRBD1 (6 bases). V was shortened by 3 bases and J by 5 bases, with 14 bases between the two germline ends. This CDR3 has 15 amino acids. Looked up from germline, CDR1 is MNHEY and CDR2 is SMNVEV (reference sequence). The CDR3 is CASSLSAGAYQPQHF. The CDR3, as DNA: TGTGCCAGCAGTTTGTCCGCGGGGGCTTATCAGCCCCAGCATTTT.

The CDR3 protein is CASSPRTSGREYEQYF. The CDR3 region has the DNA TGTGCCAGCAGCCCCCGGACTAGCGGGAGGGAGTACGAGCAGTACTTC. J is TRBJ2-7 and V is TRBV11-2, with TRBD2 matching 15 bases. Trimming removed 5 bases from V and 4 bases from J; junction bases left unmatched: 6. The length of the CDR3 is 16 residues. Germline lookup yields CDR1 SGHAT and CDR2 FQNNGV.

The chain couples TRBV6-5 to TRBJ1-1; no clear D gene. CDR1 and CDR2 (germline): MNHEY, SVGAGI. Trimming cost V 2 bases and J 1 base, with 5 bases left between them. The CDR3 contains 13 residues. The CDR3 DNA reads TGTGCCAGCAGTTACGGGGAGAACACTGAAGCTTTCTTT. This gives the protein CASSYGENTEAFF.

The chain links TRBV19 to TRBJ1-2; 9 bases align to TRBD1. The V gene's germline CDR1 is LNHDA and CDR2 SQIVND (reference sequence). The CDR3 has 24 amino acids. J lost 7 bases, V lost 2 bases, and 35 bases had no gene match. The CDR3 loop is CASSICDRGYVEQGKRRGRGGYTF. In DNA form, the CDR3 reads TGTGCCAGTAGTATATGTGACAGGGGGTACGTTGAGCAAGGTAAGCGAAGGGGTCGAGGTGGCTACACCTTC.

The CDR3 DNA reads TGTGCCATCAGTGAGGGCGTCTTGAACACTGAAGCTTTCTTT. Residues: CAISEGVLNTEAFF. The chain recombines TRBV10-3 with TRBJ1-1; D unresolved. The CDR3 runs 14 residues. The V gene lost 2 bases and the J gene lost 0 bases, with 7 bases spanning the gap. CDR1 and CDR2 from the germline V gene are ENHRY and SYGVKD.

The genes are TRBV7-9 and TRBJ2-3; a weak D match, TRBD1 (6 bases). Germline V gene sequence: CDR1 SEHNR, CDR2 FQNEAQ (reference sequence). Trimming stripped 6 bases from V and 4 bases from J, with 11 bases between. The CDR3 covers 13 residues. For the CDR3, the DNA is TGTGCCAGCAGACTCGAGGGGGCAGATACGCAGTATTTT. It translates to CASRLEGADTQYF. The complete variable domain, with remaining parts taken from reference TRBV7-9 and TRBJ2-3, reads DTGVSQNPRHKITKRGQNVTFRCDPISEHNRLYWYRQTLGQGPEFLTYFQNEAQLEKSRLLSDRFSAERPKGSFSTLEIQRTEQGDSAMYLCASRLEGADTQYFGPGTRLTVL.

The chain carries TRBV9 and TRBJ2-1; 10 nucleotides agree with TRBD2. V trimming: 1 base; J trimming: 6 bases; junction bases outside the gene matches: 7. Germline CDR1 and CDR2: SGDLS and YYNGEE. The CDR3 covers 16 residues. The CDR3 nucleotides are TGTGCCAGCAGCGTACGAGCTAGCGGGAGAAGCAATGAGCAGTTCTTC. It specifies CASSVRASGRSNEQFF.